Below, 24 T cell receptor beta chains from the same sample are listed, as sequenced in a study of cytomegalovirus exposure and HLA in healthy donors (dated by TCRdb to 2017 to 2019). Library preparation used the immunoSEQ multiplex PCR assay. The multiplex PCR relied on a mix of 60 forward primers for TCR Vbeta segments and 13 reverse primers for TCR Jbeta segments. TCRdb stores this immuneACCESS table with in-frame sequences only. Part of the clones is absent; in the studies checked, under half of the shortfall reflects unresolved V genes, and no reason is known for the rest. The sample has about 140,000 clones on record, approximately 77% of them singletons. The leading ten clones occupy 4.5% to 6% of the sample. The sample comprised PBMCs. These receptors all stem from a woman aged 50 to 60 in good health and CMV-seronegative.

The gene calls are TRBV29-1 and TRBJ2-5, with D perhaps TRBD1 (6 bases). The CDR3 has 13 residues. V dropped 3 bases and J dropped 5 bases, with 13 bases sitting between them. The germline V gene encodes CDR1 SQVTM and CDR2 ANQGSEA. CDR3 loop: CSVDSPRGETQYF. The CDR3 DNA is TGCAGCGTTGATTCCCCTAGGGGGGAGACCCAGTACTTC. Together with reference TRBV29-1 and TRBJ2-5, the CDR3 gives the full variable domain: SAVISQKPSRDICQRGTSLTIQCQVDSQVTMMFWYRQQPGQSLTLIATANQGSEATYESGFVIDKFPISRPNLTFSTLTVSNMSPEDSSIYLCSVDSPRGETQYFGPGTRLLVL.

The chain is built from TRBV18 and TRBJ2-2, with 7 bases matching TRBD1. The CDR3 loop spans 15 amino acids. The junction had 10 bases not matched to a gene; V was cut back by 5 bases and J by 7 bases. Germline V gene lookup returns CDR1 KGHSH and CDR2 LQKENI. DNA of the CDR3: TGTGCCAGCTCATCGGACAGGTCGCCCGACGGGGAGCTGTTTTTT. It is translated as CASSSDRSPDGELFF.

The chain employs TRBV7-2 and TRBJ2-5; 7 bases agree with TRBD2. Germline loops: CDR1 SGHTA, CDR2 FQGNSA. V lost 5 bases to trimming and J lost 1 base; unmatched junction nucleotides: 10. The length of the CDR3 is 16 residues. CDR3 region: CASSPGDYRTQETQYF. The CDR3 DNA is TGTGCCAGCAGCCCCGGGGACTACCGCACCCAAGAGACCCAGTACTTC.

The DNA for the CDR3 is TGTGCCAGCAGGGATGCGGGGGGCTGGGGCTACACCTTC. This gives the protein CASRDAGGWGYTF. J is TRBJ1-2 and V is TRBV2, with D possibly being TRBD1 (6 bases). The CDR3 loop spans 13 amino acids. CDR1 and CDR2 (germline): SNHLY, FYNNEI. V lost 6 bases, J lost 8 bases, and 16 bases lay in between. The whole variable domain, filled in from reference TRBV2 and TRBJ1-2, reads EPEVTQTPSHQVTQMGQEVILRCVPISNHLYFYWYRQILGQKVEFLVSFYNNEISEKSEIFDDQFSVERPDGSNFTLKIRSTKLEDSAMYFCASRDAGGWGYTFGSGTRLTVV.

V gene TRBV18 combines with J gene TRBJ2-3; unclear D gene. CDR3 length equals 11 residues. The V and J ends lost 5 bases and 4 bases respectively, with 4 bases between them. Germline CDR1 KGHSH, CDR2 LQKENI. The CDR3, as DNA: TGTGCCAGCTCATCTGCAGATACGCAGTATTTT. Translated, it gives CASSSADTQYF.

The genes are TRBV6-5 and TRBJ2-7; 9 bases align to TRBD1. The CDR3 loop spans 14 amino acids. Germline V lookup: CDR1 MNHEY, CDR2 SVGAGI. J was trimmed by 6 bases and V by 5 bases; bases with no gene match: 8. CDR3 sequence: CASSKAGTGTEQYF. CDR3 bases: TGTGCCAGCAGTAAAGCCGGGACAGGGACCGAGCAGTACTTC.

The chain recombines TRBV19 with TRBJ2-7, with D maybe TRBD1 (5 bases). With 3 bases removed from V and 2 bases from J, the gap between germline ends came to 11 bases. Germline-derived CDR1 and CDR2 are LNHDA and SQIVND (reference sequence). The CDR3 covers 14 residues. CDR3 DNA sequence: TGTGCCAGTAGTATCGGGCAGGGCACCTACGAGCAGTACTTC. Amino acids: CASSIGQGTYEQYF.

V and J are TRBV5-1 and TRBJ2-1; weak D call: TRBD1 (5 bases). Trimming removed 0 bases from V and 5 bases from J, with 9 bases in between. CDR1 is SGHRS, CDR2 YFSETQ, per germline. This CDR3 is built from 14 residues. DNA for the CDR3: TGCGCCAGCAGCTTGGGGGGCATCCACAATGAGCAGTTCTTC. This translates into CASSLGGIHNEQFF.

This rearrangement joins TRBV7-8 to TRBJ1-5; possibly TRBD1 for D (6 bases). Germline CDR1 SGHVS, CDR2 FQNEAQ. V lost 4 bases and J 2 bases, leaving 18 bases between the germline ends. The CDR3 has 17 amino acids. The CDR3 DNA follows: TGTGCCAGCAGCTACGACAGGATGGGAAGGGGCAATCAGCCCCAGCATTTT. This sequence encodes CASSYDRMGRGNQPQHF.

The rearrangement links TRBV4-2 to TRBJ2-3; TRBD1 matches at 7 bases. From germline, CDR1 is LGHNA and CDR2 YNFKEQ. The CDR3 runs to 17 residues. The J segment lost 6 bases and the V segment lost 0 bases, leaving 12 bases of the junction unmatched. This chain's CDR3 is CASSQDPRQGVVDTQYF. The CDR3 nucleotides are TGTGCCAGCAGCCAAGATCCTCGGCAGGGGGTGGTGGATACGCAGTATTTT.

The chain couples TRBV6-6 to TRBJ1-5; 9 bases agree with TRBD1. Germline V gene lookup returns CDR1 MNHNY and CDR2 SVGAGI (reference sequence). The CDR3 is made up of 16 amino acids. With 6 bases clipped from V and 2 bases from J, the junction kept 8 bases outside the gene matches. CDR3 in amino acids: CASRGGTGLGNQPQHF. The DNA of the CDR3 is TGTGCCAGCAGGGGGGGGACAGGGCTGGGCAATCAGCCCCAGCATTTT.

This chain connects TRBV6-1 to TRBJ2-7; 8 positions agree with TRBD2. Germline CDR1 reads MNHNS; CDR2 reads SASEGT. V trimming: 7 bases; J trimming: 6 bases; junction bases outside the gene matches: 11. The CDR3 loop spans 14 amino acids. In nucleotides, the CDR3 is TGTGCCAGCAATCCGACGGGGGGGCCTGGCGAGCAGTACTTC. This codes for CASNPTGGPGEQYF.

This clone was seen only a few times. The gene calls are TRBV7-3 and TRBJ2-7, with 10 bases that match TRBD1. CDR3 length: 15 residues. The V segment lost 5 bases and the J segment 0 bases; nucleotides outside the gene matches: 4. Germline assignment: CDR1 SGHTA and CDR2 FQGTGA. CDR3 DNA sequence: TGTGCCAGCAGCGGGCGGGACAGGGGCTCCTACGAGCAGTACTTC. This codes for CASSGRDRGSYEQYF.

With regard to this clone: The germline gene is not matched at one end of the junction; a read error may be the cause. The chain joins TRBV7-9 to TRBJ2-3; maybe TRBD1 (6 bases). The CDR3 consists of 15 residues. Germline V gene sequence: CDR1 SEHNR, CDR2 FQNEAQ (reference sequence). CDR3 coding DNA: TGTTCCAGCAGCTTGGGGGCCCTAAGCACAGATACGCAGTATTTT. Its protein is CSSSLGALSTDTQYF. Full variable domain (rest looked up from reference TRBV7-9 and TRBJ2-3): DTGVSQNPRHKITKRGQNVTFRCDPISEHNRLYWYRQTLGQGPEFLTYFQNEAQLEKSRLLSDRFSAERPKGSFSTLEIQRTEQGDSAMYLCSSSLGALSTDTQYFGPGTRLTVL.

The chain couples TRBV16 to TRBJ2-1, with TRBD1 as a possible D gene (5 bases). With 4 bases removed from V and 5 bases from J, the gap between germline ends came to 15 bases. CDR1 and CDR2 (germline): KGHSY, FQNENV. This CDR3 has 15 amino acids. Here the CDR3 reads CASSLGASGHNEQFF. DNA for the CDR3: TGTGCCAGCAGCCTAGGGGCCAGTGGTCACAATGAGCAGTTCTTC.

This chain connects TRBV28 to TRBJ1-1, with D maybe TRBD1 (6 bases). V shed 3 bases and J shed 3 bases, with 11 bases lying between them. The germline V gene encodes CDR1 MDHEN and CDR2 SYDVKM. The CDR3 covers 14 residues. The chain's CDR3 is CASSFAGVYTEAFF. CDR3 DNA sequence: TGTGCCAGCAGTTTTGCAGGGGTTTACACTGAAGCTTTCTTT.

This chain connects TRBV14 to TRBJ1-1; no clear D gene. The length of the CDR3 is 13 residues. V lost 3 bases and J lost 10, with 15 bases in between. CDR1 is SGHDN, CDR2 FVKESK, per germline. CDR3 DNA sequence: TGTGCCAGCAGCCAGACCCACGGCGGCTCAGCTTTCTTT. Translated: CASSQTHGGSAFF.

This chain joins TRBV2 and TRBJ1-6; 7 bases align to TRBD1. The CDR3 has 14 residues. The V segment lost 5 bases and the J segment 3 bases; nucleotides outside the gene matches: 1. Germline values: CDR1 SNHLY, CDR2 FYNNEI. CDR3 sequence: CASSRDSYNSPLHF. The CDR3 region has the DNA TGTGCCAGCAGTCGGGACAGCTATAATTCACCCCTCCACTTT.

A few counts support this clone. This chain's CDR3 is CASNNKPRVGEAFF. The CDR3 DNA reads as TGTGCCAGCAACAATAAACCCAGGGTAGGTGAAGCTTTCTTT. The V gene is TRBV2, the J gene TRBJ1-1, with D perhaps TRBD1 (5 bases). Deletions cut 7 bases from V and 7 bases from J, with 19 bases between. CDR3 length: 14 amino acids. In germline, CDR1 is SNHLY, CDR2 FYNNEI.

The V gene is TRBV29-1, the J gene TRBJ2-5; D gene ambiguous. CDR1 is SQVTM, CDR2 ANQGSEA, per germline. The CDR3 length is 11 residues. With 4 bases removed from V and 5 bases from J, the gap between germline ends came to 8 bases. CDR3 nucleotides: TGCAGCGTTGGTTCTCGGGAGACCCAGTACTTC. Residues: CSVGSRETQYF.

V gene TRBV30 combines with J gene TRBJ2-5, with TRBD2 identical over 8 bases. With 5 bases clipped from V and 9 bases from J, the junction kept 20 bases outside the gene matches. Per the germline V gene, CDR1 is GTSNPN and CDR2 is SVGIG (reference sequence). The CDR3 is 16 amino acids. The CDR3 bases are TGTGCCTGGGGGAGGGGCGGGGGGCTCCGTCCGTGGTCCCAGTACTTC. Translating gives CAWGRGGGLRPWSQYF.

The J gene is TRBJ2-5, the V gene TRBV6-6; unclear D gene. The CDR3 runs to 13 residues. Trimming cost V 2 bases and J 2 bases, with 6 bases left between them. In germline, CDR1 is MNHNY, CDR2 SVGAGI (reference sequence). CDR3 protein: CASSYARQETQYF. The DNA of the CDR3 is TGTGCCAGCAGTTACGCCAGACAAGAGACCCAGTACTTC.

This clone appeared a few times. This rearrangement joins TRBV27 to TRBJ1-4, with 8 bases identical to TRBD1. Per the germline V gene, CDR1 is MNHEY and CDR2 is SMNVEV (reference sequence). The CDR3 has 16 amino acids. J was trimmed by 2 bases and V by 0 bases; bases with no gene match: 2. The CDR3 DNA is TGTGCCAGCAGTTTATCGCACAGGGGGACTAATGAAAAACTGTTTTTT. It specifies CASSLSHRGTNEKLFF. The full variable domain, its missing parts supplied by reference TRBV27 and TRBJ1-4, is EAQVTQNPRYLITVTGKKLTVTCSQNMNHEYMSWYRQDPGLGLRQIYYSMNVEVTDKGDVPEGYKVSRKEKRNFPLILESPSPNQTSLYFCASSLSHRGTNEKLFFGSGTQLSVL.

This clone was counted a few times. V and J are TRBV25-1 and TRBJ1-1, with D unresolved. The V gene's germline CDR1 is MGHDK and CDR2 SYGVNS. The CDR3 loop spans 10 amino acids. CDR3 protein: CVRENTEAFF. The DNA of the CDR3 is TGTGTGAGGGAGAACACTGAAGCTTTCTTT.